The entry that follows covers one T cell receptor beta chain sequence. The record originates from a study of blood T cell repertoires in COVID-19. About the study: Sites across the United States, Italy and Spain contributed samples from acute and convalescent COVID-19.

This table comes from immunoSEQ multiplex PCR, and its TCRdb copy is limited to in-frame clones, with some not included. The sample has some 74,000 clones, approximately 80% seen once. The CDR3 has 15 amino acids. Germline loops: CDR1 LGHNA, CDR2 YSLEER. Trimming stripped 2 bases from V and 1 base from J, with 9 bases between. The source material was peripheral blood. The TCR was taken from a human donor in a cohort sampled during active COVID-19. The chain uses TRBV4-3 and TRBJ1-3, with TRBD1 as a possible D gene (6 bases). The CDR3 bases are TGCGCCAGCAGCCAAATAACAGGGTCTGGAAACACCATATATTTT. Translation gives CASSQITGSGNTIYF.